These 23 T cell receptor beta chains were all obtained from the same sample, sequenced in a study of T-cell memory formation after mild COVID-19. One entry per CDR3 protein results from TCRdb running MiXCR on the 5' RACE reads. Here the sample spans 400,000 to 500,000 distinct CDR3 sequences, roughly 24% being singletons. Sequences were obtained from PBMCs or a T cell subset sorted from them (not recorded which). These receptors all stem from an adult woman who had mild COVID-19 (a few samples of this study predate the infection). Cell type and time point are not known.

This clonotype came up many times. The chain links TRBV11-2 to TRBJ2-3; TRBD1 matches at 10 bases. Germline lookup yields CDR1 SGHAT and CDR2 FQNNGV. J was trimmed by 2 bases and V by 5 bases; bases with no gene match: 4. The CDR3 is made up of 15 amino acids. CDR3 amino acids: CASSTGTGDTDTQYF. In DNA, the CDR3 is TGTGCCAGCAGCACCGGGACAGGGGACACAGATACGCAGTATTTT. Together with reference TRBV11-2 and TRBJ2-3, the CDR3 gives the full variable domain: EAGVAQSPRYKIIEKRQSVAFWCNPISGHATLYWYQQILGQGPKLLIQFQNNGVVDDSQLPKDRFSAERLKGVDSTLKIQPAKLEDSAVYLCASSTGTGDTDTQYFGPGTRLTVL.

J is TRBJ2-5 and V is TRBV20-1; D gene ambiguous. The V gene lost 6 bases and the J gene lost 2 bases, with 10 bases spanning the gap. The CDR3 loop spans 12 amino acids. In germline, CDR1 is DFQATT, CDR2 SNEGSKA (reference sequence). CDR3 residues: CSAPPLQETQYF. Written as DNA, the CDR3 is TGCAGTGCCCCCCCGCTGCAAGAGACCCAGTACTTC.

A few counts support this clonotype. The chain couples TRBV7-3 to TRBJ2-1, with a possible D match to TRBD2 (7 bases). There are 15 residues in the CDR3. Trimming shortened V by 2 bases and J by 4 bases, and 12 bases separated the two germline ends. Germline loops: CDR1 SGHTA, CDR2 FQGTGA. The CDR3: CASSLRGAAYNEQFF. The CDR3 region has the DNA TGTGCCAGCAGCTTACGGGGGGCTGCTTACAATGAGCAGTTCTTC. Supplemented by reference TRBV7-3 and TRBJ2-1, the full variable domain reads GAGVSQTPSNKVTEKGKYVELRCDPISGHTALYWYRQSLGQGPEFLIYFQGTGAADDSGLPNDRFFAVRPEGSVSTLKIQRTERGDSAVYLCASSLRGAAYNEQFFGPGTRLTVL.

The chain is built from TRBV27 and TRBJ2-7, with D perhaps matching TRBD1 (6 bases). The CDR3 spans 13 residues. Germline assignment: CDR1 MNHEY and CDR2 SMNVEV (reference sequence). V dropped 6 bases and J dropped 4 bases, with 13 bases sitting between them. The DNA of the CDR3 is TGTGCCAGCAGCTCCCACAGGGCTTACGAGCAGTACTTC. Translation gives CASSSHRAYEQYF.

The rearrangement links TRBV6-1 to TRBJ1-2; 8 bases map to TRBD1. There are 14 residues in the CDR3. Germline CDR1 reads MNHNS; CDR2 reads SASEGT. V shed 4 bases, J shed 3 bases, and the junction held 4 bases outside the gene matches. Written as DNA, the CDR3 is TGTGCCAGCAGTGCTGCAGGGGGCGACTATGGCTACACCTTC. Translated: CASSAAGGDYGYTF.

Only a few counts were recorded for this clonotype. The chain employs TRBV12-3 or TRBV12-4 and TRBJ2-4, with no clear D. V was pared by 1 base and J by 6 bases, with 7 bases between. This CDR3 has 13 amino acids. Here the CDR3 reads CASSLGAVNIQYF. The DNA for the CDR3 is TGTGCCAGCAGTTTAGGCGCGGTAAACATTCAGTACTTC.

The chain links TRBV29-1 to TRBJ2-3; 13 bases are a match to TRBD2. Germline V gives CDR1 SQVTM, CDR2 ANQGSEA. V gave up 7 bases and J gave up 6 bases; unmatched junction bases: 7. The CDR3 spans 14 residues. The CDR3 bases are TGCAGCGGGGGACTAGCGGGACTGATGGATACGCAGTATTTT. It yields the protein CSGGLAGLMDTQYF.

The chain recombines TRBV7-2 with TRBJ2-7, with 7 bases that match TRBD2. With 1 base clipped from V and 3 bases from J, the junction kept 9 bases outside the gene matches. Per the germline V gene, CDR1 is SGHTA and CDR2 is FQGNSA. The CDR3 spans 16 residues. In DNA form, the CDR3 reads TGTGCCAGCAGCTTAGGCGGAGCGGGGACCTACTACGAGCAGTACTTC. This sequence encodes CASSLGGAGTYYEQYF.

This clonotype was seen a few times. In DNA, the CDR3 is TGTGCCAGCAGCTTCGGGACAGGGGATGGCAATGGCTACACCTTC. Protein: CASSFGTGDGNGYTF. The rearrangement uses TRBV7-8 and TRBJ1-2, with 10 bases lining up with TRBD1. Losses at the gene ends were 3 bases for V and 6 bases for J; bases not matched to a gene: 7. The CDR3 has 15 amino acids. The germline V gene encodes CDR1 SGHVS and CDR2 FQNEAQ.

This clonotype has only a few counts. The rearrangement joins TRBV5-6 to TRBJ2-1, with D unresolved. V dropped 6 bases and J dropped 0 bases, with 16 bases sitting between them. The CDR3 runs 16 residues. Germline V lookup: CDR1 SGHDT, CDR2 YYEEEE. Here the CDR3 DNA reads TGTGCCAGCAAAGAGTTGACTGAGAGCTCCTACAATGAGCAGTTCTTC. It translates to CASKELTESSYNEQFF.

This clonotype occurred a few times. The gene calls are TRBV12-3 or TRBV12-4 and TRBJ2-3; D unclear. Trimming pared 7 bases from V and 6 bases from J, leaving 8 bases between. This CDR3 comprises 11 residues. CDR3 loop: CASKGWDTQYF. The CDR3 DNA reads as TGTGCCAGCAAGGGTTGGGATACGCAGTATTTT.

V is TRBV5-1 and J is TRBJ2-3; TRBD1 matches 7 bases. CDR3 length: 15 residues. Germline V lookup: CDR1 SGHRS, CDR2 YFSETQ. J lost 4 bases, V lost 0 bases, and 5 bases had no gene match. The CDR3 loop reads CASSLESQGPDTQYF. CDR3 DNA: TGCGCCAGCAGCTTGGAATCACAGGGGCCAGATACGCAGTATTTT.

The rearrangement uses TRBV20-1 and TRBJ1-6; tentatively, D is TRBD1 (6 bases). The CDR3 spans 16 residues. From germline, CDR1 is DFQATT and CDR2 SNEGSKA (reference sequence). V was clipped by 1 base and J by 6 bases, with 16 bases between them. CDR3 nucleotides: TGCAGTGCTAGAGTTTTACAGGGTCCCGGTAATTCACCCCTCCACTTT. As protein: CSARVLQGPGNSPLHF.

The chain uses TRBV25-1 and TRBJ1-1; D ambiguous. Trimming shortened V by 1 base and J by 1 base, and 10 bases separated the two germline ends. This CDR3 region has 15 residues. Germline V gene data show CDR1 as MGHDK and CDR2 as SYGVNS. CDR3 sequence: CASSESRAGNTEAFF. CDR3 coding DNA: TGTGCCAGCAGTGAATCTCGGGCAGGGAACACTGAAGCTTTCTTT. Full variable domain (missing parts from reference TRBV25-1 and TRBJ1-1): EADIYQTPRYLVIGTGKKITLECSQTMGHDKMYWYQQDPGMELHLIHYSYGVNSTEKGDLSSESTVSRIRTEHFPLTLESARPSHTSQYLCASSESRAGNTEAFFGQGTRLTVV.

This clonotype was counted a few times. The V call is TRBV20-1, the J call TRBJ2-3; the D gene is possibly TRBD2 (5 bases). This CDR3 has 14 residues. Trimming left V 7 bases short and J 5 bases short, with 19 bases between. Germline values: CDR1 DFQATT, CDR2 SNEGSKA (reference sequence). For the CDR3, the DNA is TGCAGTGGGTGGGCTAGCAGTAGTGGAGATACGCAGTATTTT. Translating gives CSGWASSSGDTQYF.

This clonotype was picked up a small number of times. The chain links TRBV9 to TRBJ2-3, with 8 nucleotides matching TRBD2. The CDR3 spans 14 residues. The germline V gene encodes CDR1 SGDLS and CDR2 YYNGEE. The ends lost 6 bases at V and 8 bases at J; junction bases unmatched: 11. DNA for the CDR3: TGTGCCAGCACCATCGGGGGGGACGAGATTACGCAGTATTTT. Its translation: CASTIGGDEITQYF.

This clonotype was recorded many times. The junction and the germline gene differ at one end; a read error may be behind it. V gene TRBV5-6 combines with J gene TRBJ1-1, with D perhaps TRBD1 (5 bases). The CDR3 is 14 residues long. Germline CDR1 and CDR2: SGHDT and YYEEEE. The CDR3 nucleotides read TGTGCCAGCAGTTTGGGACGGAGAAACACTGAAGCTTTCTTT. Protein: CASSLGRRNTEAFF.

A few counts support this clonotype. CDR3 DNA: TGTGCCAGCAGCTTAGGTCCTCGACGGCCCGCGAATTCACCCCTCCACTTT. Protein sequence: CASSLGPRRPANSPLHF. The chain links TRBV7-2 to TRBJ1-6; D is unresolved. From germline, CDR1 is SGHTA and CDR2 FQGNSA. This CDR3 comprises 17 residues. With 1 base removed from V and 7 bases from J, the gap between germline ends came to 17 bases.

This clonotype occurred a few times. V is TRBV5-1 and J is TRBJ2-5; 7 nucleotides agree with TRBD1. The V and J ends lost 5 bases and 10 bases, in that order; junction bases with no gene match: 8. CDR1 SGHRS and CDR2 YFSETQ come from the germline V gene. This CDR3 has 12 residues. The CDR3 nucleotides are TGCGCCAGCAGGACAGGGTCGTCGAACCAGTACTTC. Residues: CASRTGSSNQYF.

This clonotype was seen repeatedly, ten times or more. This chain joins TRBV4-3 and TRBJ2-3; 13 nucleotides match TRBD2. Unmatched junction bases numbered 6, after V lost 4 bases and J lost 5 bases. Germline V gene lookup returns CDR1 LGHNA and CDR2 YSLEER. The CDR3 covers 16 residues. DNA of the CDR3: TGCGCCAGCAGCCCGGGACTAGCGGGAAAATTAGATACGCAGTATTTT. It codes for CASSPGLAGKLDTQYF.

This clonotype was counted at least ten times. This chain joins TRBV7-9 and TRBJ2-1, with 11 positions matching TRBD2. V was clipped by 1 base and J by 6 bases; unmatched bases: 2. Germline CDR1 and CDR2: SEHNR and FQNEAQ (reference sequence). This CDR3 contains 15 residues. For the CDR3, the DNA is TGTGCCAGCAGCTTAGGACTAGCGGGGATCAATGAGCAGTTCTTC. Protein sequence: CASSLGLAGINEQFF.

This clonotype was recorded a few times. This sequence joins TRBV20-1 and TRBJ1-4; unclear D gene. The germline V and J ends were trimmed by 0 bases and 5 bases, with 10 bases remaining between them. Germline V gives CDR1 DFQATT, CDR2 SNEGSKA (reference sequence). CDR3 length: 14 residues. The CDR3 is CSARDLTGNEKLFF. The CDR3 nucleotides read TGCAGTGCTAGAGATCTAACCGGGAATGAAAAACTGTTTTTT.

This clonotype showed up many times. The genes are TRBV7-6 and TRBJ2-5, with D perhaps TRBD2 (6 bases). Germline V gene lookup returns CDR1 SGHVS and CDR2 FNYEAQ. The CDR3 consists of 12 residues. Trimming shortened V by 4 bases and J by 5 bases, and 8 bases separated the two germline ends. The CDR3 DNA reads as TGTGCCAGCAGCTCCCGGGGGGAGACCCAGTACTTC. It codes for CASSSRGETQYF. Looking up the rest from reference TRBV7-6 and TRBJ2-5 gives the full variable domain: GAGVSQSPRYKVTKRGQDVALRCDPISGHVSLYWYRQALGQGPEFLTYFNYEAQQDKSGLPNDRFSAERPEGSISTLTIQRTEQRDSAMYRCASSSRGETQYFGPGTRLLVL.